Below are 32 T cell receptor beta chains sequenced from a single sample in a study of blood T cell repertoires in COVID-19. Sequencing used immunoSEQ multiplex PCR; TCRdb keeps in-frame clones, though not all of them. The table includes more than 400,000 clones, roughly 87% detected once. Sequenced: PBMCs or T cells enriched from blood (not recorded which). The receptors stem from a man between 18 and 35 years old who had recovered from COVID-19.

V is TRBV10-3 and J is TRBJ2-1; maybe TRBD2 (6 bases). The ends were cut back, 6 bases at V and 2 bases at J, with 14 bases in the middle. Germline-derived CDR1 and CDR2 are ENHRY and SYGVKD. The CDR3 is made up of 15 amino acids. The CDR3 sequence is CAISGDRGTYNEQFF. Here the CDR3 DNA reads TGTGCCATCAGCGGGGATCGGGGGACCTACAATGAGCAGTTCTTC.

This rearrangement joins TRBV28 to TRBJ2-7, with TRBD1 matching 7 bases. Unmatched junction bases numbered 9, after V lost 7 bases and J lost 3 bases. Looked up from germline, CDR1 is MDHEN and CDR2 is SYDVKM. The CDR3 runs to 14 residues. The CDR3 nucleotides read TGTGCCAGCAATAAACCTGGGACAGTCTACGAGCAGTACTTC. This gives the protein CASNKPGTVYEQYF.

The rearrangement joins TRBV19 to TRBJ1-5, with D uncertain. The ends were cut back, 10 bases at V and 8 bases at J, with 24 bases in the middle. CDR1 LNHDA and CDR2 SQIVND come from the germline V gene (reference sequence). This CDR3 comprises 15 residues. Written as DNA, the CDR3 is TGTGCCAACACGGTGCGGGGTTACGAACTCAAGCCCCAGCATTTT. Translating gives CANTVRGYELKPQHF.

J is TRBJ1-1 and V is TRBV7-2; D gene ambiguous. Trimming pared 1 base from V and 1 base from J, leaving 10 bases between. This CDR3 is 15 amino acids long. CDR1 is SGHTA and CDR2 is FQGNSA in the germline V gene. The CDR3 here is CASSLVSRGNTEAFF. CDR3 nucleotide sequence: TGTGCCAGCAGCTTAGTGAGCAGAGGGAACACTGAAGCTTTCTTT.

Points on this clone: The CDR3 does not close with the conserved phenylalanine or tryptophan, likely indicating a read error. The DNA is omitted, as the CDR3 cannot be located on it reliably, and the CDR3 follows TCRdb's listing. The chain uses TRBV5-1 and TRBJ1-2; the table names TRBD1, a call not compared with the DNA. Germline V gene lookup returns CDR1 SGHRS and CDR2 YFSETQ. The CDR3 contains 11 residues when both ends are counted. CDR3: CASSLVQGQGC.

The J gene is TRBJ2-7, the V gene TRBV3-1 (or the pseudogene TRBV3-2); possibly TRBD2 for D (6 bases). Germline V gene data show CDR1 as LGHDT and CDR2 as YNNKEL (reference sequence). Trimming shortened V by 4 bases and J by 3 bases, and 7 bases separated the two germline ends. This CDR3 is built from 12 residues. CDR3 sequence reads: CASSLTSYEQYF. The CDR3 DNA reads TGTGCCAGCAGCCTGACTAGCTACGAGCAGTACTTC.

The CDR3 DNA follows: TGTGCCAGCAGCTTAGCCCGGGACAGGGGCCCCTCCTATAATTCACCCCTCCACTTT. Its translation: CASSLARDRGPSYNSPLHF. This chain links TRBV7-9 with TRBJ1-6, with 10 bases fitting TRBD1. V lost 0 bases to trimming and J lost 0 bases; unmatched junction nucleotides: 5. Germline V lookup: CDR1 SEHNR, CDR2 FQNEAQ (reference sequence). CDR3 length: 19 amino acids.

The V gene is TRBV7-8, the J gene TRBJ2-1; tentatively, D is TRBD2 (5 bases). V lost 4 bases, J lost 0 bases, and 10 bases lay in between. Germline CDR1 and CDR2: SGHVS and FQNEAQ. CDR3 length: 15 amino acids. CDR3 sequence (DNA): TGTGCCAGCAGCTCTCCACTAGTCTCCTACAATGAGCAGTTCTTC. It is translated as CASSSPLVSYNEQFF. Full variable domain (rest looked up from reference TRBV7-8 and TRBJ2-1): GAGVSQSPRYKVAKRGQDVALRCDPISGHVSLFWYQQALGQGPEFLTYFQNEAQLDKSGLPSDRFFAERPEGSVSTLKIQRTQQEDSAVYLCASSSPLVSYNEQFFGPGTRLTVL.

The V and J genes are TRBV9 and TRBJ2-6; D uncertain. CDR3 length: 15 amino acids. The germline CDR1 and CDR2 sequences are SGDLS and YYNGEE. Trimming left V 4 bases short and J 1 base short, with 9 bases between. The CDR3 loop is CASSTDISGANVLTF. For the CDR3, the DNA is TGTGCCAGCAGCACTGACATATCTGGGGCCAACGTCCTGACTTTC.

The chain couples TRBV19 to TRBJ1-4, with a possible D match to TRBD1 (6 bases). CDR1 and CDR2 (germline): LNHDA, SQIVND (reference sequence). The CDR3 is 15 amino acids. V lost 9 bases, J lost 5 bases, and 19 bases lay in between. The CDR3 region is CASLPLGQGNEKLFF. The CDR3 coding sequence is TGTGCCAGCCTCCCCTTGGGCCAGGGGAATGAAAAACTGTTTTTT. Based on the CDR3 plus reference TRBV19 and TRBJ1-4, the full variable domain is DGGITQSPKYLFRKEGQNVTLSCEQNLNHDAMYWYRQDPGQGLRLIYYSQIVNDFQKGDIAEGYSVSREKKESFPLTVTSAQKNPTAFYLCASLPLGQGNEKLFFGSGTQLSVL.

There are a few counts of this clone. The V call is TRBV4-2, the J call TRBJ2-7, with 7 nucleotides matching TRBD2. CDR3 length equals 14 residues. Per the germline V gene, CDR1 is LGHNA and CDR2 is YNFKEQ. V gave up 4 bases and J gave up 2 bases; unmatched junction bases: 5. CDR3 loop: CASSPTSEAYEQYF. Written as DNA, the CDR3 is TGTGCCAGCAGCCCCACTAGCGAGGCCTACGAGCAGTACTTC.

The chain carries TRBV3-1 (or the pseudogene TRBV3-2) and TRBJ2-3, with 8 nucleotides matching TRBD2. CDR1 and CDR2 from the germline V gene are LGHDT and YNNKEL (reference sequence). There are 16 residues in the CDR3. V lost 4 bases, J lost 4 bases, and 10 bases stayed unmatched. CDR3 DNA sequence: TGTGCCAGCAGCCCCCACGCGGGGGGCCTGGCAGATACGCAGTATTTT. Its protein is CASSPHAGGLADTQYF.

The chain has TRBV2 and TRBJ2-3, with 11 bases matching TRBD2. Germline trimming cut 8 bases from V and 1 base from J; bases unmatched to any gene: 5. Germline V gene lookup returns CDR1 SNHLY and CDR2 FYNNEI. CDR3 length equals 15 residues. The CDR3: CASSGLAVGTDTQYF. The CDR3 nucleotides read TGTGCCAGCTCGGGACTAGCGGTAGGCACAGATACGCAGTATTTT.

The J gene is TRBJ2-5, the V gene TRBV4-1, with 15 bases fitting TRBD2. Per germline, CDR1 MGHRA and CDR2 YSYEKL. J was trimmed by 4 bases and V by 1 base; bases with no gene match: 4. The CDR3 sequence is 17 residues long. CDR3 protein: CASSQGTSGGVGETQYF. The CDR3 DNA is TGCGCCAGCAGCCAAGGGACTAGCGGGGGGGTAGGAGAGACCCAGTACTTC.

In this sample, this clone turned up once. The chain links TRBV11-2 to TRBJ1-6, with 9 nucleotides matching TRBD1. In germline, CDR1 is SGHAT, CDR2 FQNNGV. The length of the CDR3 is 16 residues. V gave up 4 bases and J gave up 10 bases; unmatched junction bases: 11. CDR3 residues: CASSSASGTGFSPLHF. CDR3 nucleotides: TGTGCCAGCAGCTCAGCTTCCGGGACAGGGTTCTCACCCCTCCACTTT.

The V and J genes are TRBV30 and TRBJ1-5; the match to TRBD1 covers 8 bases. Germline CDR1 reads GTSNPN; CDR2 reads SVGIG (reference sequence). CDR3 length: 12 amino acids. V lost 5 bases to trimming and J lost 7 bases; unmatched junction nucleotides: 4. CDR3 loop: CAWDRGGQPQHF. The CDR3 coding sequence is TGTGCCTGGGACAGGGGAGGACAGCCCCAGCATTTT.

CDR3 in amino acids: CASSDRQGNVQETQYF. In DNA form, the CDR3 reads TGTGCCAGCAGTGATCGACAGGGTAATGTACAGGAGACCCAGTACTTC. V and J are TRBV25-1 and TRBJ2-5, with 7 bases matching TRBD1. The ends lost 3 bases at V and 5 bases at J; junction bases unmatched: 12. CDR3 size: 16 residues. Germline values: CDR1 MGHDK, CDR2 SYGVNS.

The genes are TRBV2 and TRBJ1-4, with D possibly being TRBD1 (5 bases). V was clipped by 6 bases and J by 5 bases, with 10 bases between them. Per the germline V gene, CDR1 is SNHLY and CDR2 is FYNNEI. The CDR3 spans 13 residues. As DNA, the CDR3 is TGTGCCAGCAGGGGAGGGACGAATGAAAAACTGTTTTTT. This codes for CASRGGTNEKLFF.

The chain has TRBV5-1 and TRBJ1-2; the match to TRBD1 covers 9 bases. The CDR3 is 13 residues long. Germline V gene data show CDR1 as SGHRS and CDR2 as YFSETQ. J was trimmed by 7 bases and V by 5 bases; bases with no gene match: 6. The CDR3 region has the DNA TGCGCCAGCAGTGCCGGGACAGGGATTGGCTACACCTTC. Translating gives CASSAGTGIGYTF.

In this sample, this clone turned up once. Here the CDR3 DNA reads TGTGCCAGCGGACGTGAGGGCAACTCTGGAAACACCATATATTTT. Amino acids: CASGREGNSGNTIYF. The chain couples TRBV6-5 to TRBJ1-3; D is ambiguous. Germline CDR1 reads MNHEY; CDR2 reads SVGAGI. The ends were cut back, 8 bases at V and 0 bases at J, with 14 bases in the middle. The CDR3 is 15 residues long.

The genes are TRBV5-1 and TRBJ1-1; no clear D gene. Germline assignment: CDR1 SGHRS and CDR2 YFSETQ. The CDR3 length is 15 residues. Trimming pared 8 bases from V and 2 bases from J, leaving 19 bases between. CDR3 residues: CASSPMAGVNTEAFF. The DNA for the CDR3 is TGCGCCAGTTCACCAATGGCGGGAGTTAACACTGAAGCTTTCTTT.

Comments on this clone: The sample carries other DNA sequences with the same CDR3. J is TRBJ1-2 and V is TRBV3-1 (or the pseudogene TRBV3-2); D is unclear. This CDR3 has 14 amino acids. Trimming stripped 1 base from V and 3 bases from J, with 9 bases between. Germline CDR1 is LGHDT and CDR2 is YNNKEL (reference sequence). The CDR3 reads CASSQGSGDYGYTF. CDR3 nucleotides: TGTGCCAGCAGCCAAGGGAGCGGTGACTATGGCTACACCTTC.

This chain joins TRBV7-3 and TRBJ2-3; D gene ambiguous. Germline V gene data show CDR1 as SGHTA and CDR2 as FQGTGA. The ends were cut back, 3 bases at V and 9 bases at J, with 7 bases in the middle. This CDR3 has 11 residues. CDR3 coding DNA: TGTGCCAGCAGCTTTGAGTCGACGCAGTATTTT. The encoded protein is CASSFESTQYF.

The chain joins TRBV5-1 to TRBJ1-5; D may be TRBD1 (6 bases). The CDR3 is made up of 15 amino acids. V was trimmed by 4 bases and J by 5 bases, leaving 16 bases between them. CDR1 is SGHRS and CDR2 is YFSETQ in the germline V gene. The CDR3 DNA sequence: TGCGCCAGCAGCCCCCAAAGCGGGACACATCAGCCCCAGCATTTT. Amino acid sequence: CASSPQSGTHQPQHF.

In this sample, this clone turned up once. The junction and the germline gene differ at one end; a read error may be behind it. The chain carries TRBV6-2 or TRBV6-3 and TRBJ2-5; 8 nucleotides match TRBD2. Germline V gives CDR1 MNHEY, CDR2 SVGEGT. CDR3 length equals 15 residues. The CDR3 DNA sequence: TGTGCCAGCAGTTATCATCGGGGGGGCCAAAAGACCCAGTACTTC. As protein: CASSYHRGGQKTQYF.

The chain links TRBV10-3 to TRBJ1-2; D gene ambiguous. V was clipped by 2 bases and J by 8 bases, with 12 bases between them. Germline V gives CDR1 ENHRY, CDR2 SYGVKD. This CDR3 is 13 amino acids long. The CDR3 region is CAISEGIPGGYTF. CDR3 in DNA: TGTGCCATCAGTGAGGGCATTCCGGGGGGCTACACCTTC.

CDR3 residues: CASSRKQGGTEAFF. The DNA for the CDR3 is TGTGCCAGCAGTCGTAAACAGGGGGGCACTGAAGCTTTCTTT. The rearrangement links TRBV27 to TRBJ1-1, with 8 bases fitting TRBD1. J gave up 4 bases and V 5 bases, and 6 bases lay outside the gene matches. Germline CDR1 and CDR2: MNHEY and SMNVEV (reference sequence). The CDR3 covers 14 residues.

The chain joins TRBV15 to TRBJ2-7; possible D gene TRBD1, 6 bases. Germline V gene sequence: CDR1 LNHNV, CDR2 YYDKDF (reference sequence). The V gene lost 1 base and the J gene lost 2 bases, with 6 bases spanning the gap. This CDR3 has 13 amino acids. The CDR3 nucleotides read TGTGCCACCAGCAGAGGGGACACCTACGAGCAGTACTTC. Translating it yields CATSRGDTYEQYF. The entire variable domain, with the rest obtained from reference TRBV15 and TRBJ2-7, is as follows: DAMVIQNPRYQVTQFGKPVTLSCSQTLNHNVMYWYQQKSSQAPKLLFHYYDKDFNNEADTPDNFQSRRPNTSFCFLDIRSPGLGDTAMYLCATSRGDTYEQYFGPGTRLTVT.

V and J are TRBV11-2 and TRBJ1-1; the D is unclear. This CDR3 region has 15 residues. Germline CDR1 reads SGHAT; CDR2 reads FQNNGV. The V end was cut by 0 bases, the J end by 5 bases, with 13 bases between. CDR3 sequence (DNA): TGTGCCAGCAGCTTAGAATACAAGGGAGGGACTGAAGCTTTCTTT. It specifies CASSLEYKGGTEAFF.

This clone has a single count. The V call is TRBV27, the J call TRBJ1-1; D gene unclear. Trimming cost V 3 bases and J 0 bases, with 8 bases left between them. Germline V gives CDR1 MNHEY, CDR2 SMNVEV (reference sequence). The length of the CDR3 is 14 residues. CDR3 nucleotides: TGTGCCAGCAGTTTTGAGGGCCTGAACACTGAAGCTTTCTTT. As protein: CASSFEGLNTEAFF.

The chain employs TRBV5-6 and TRBJ1-1; possibly TRBD1 for D (5 bases). Trimming took off 4 bases at V and 0 bases at J, with 16 bases between the two ends. The CDR3 totals 16 residues. Looked up from germline, CDR1 is SGHDT and CDR2 is YYEEEE. The CDR3 region is CASSTRQTYLNTEAFF. CDR3 DNA: TGTGCCAGCAGCACAAGACAGACATACTTGAACACTGAAGCTTTCTTT.

The V call is TRBV19, the J call TRBJ2-7, with D possibly matching TRBD2 (5 bases). The CDR3 length is 14 residues. Trimming removed 5 bases from V and 9 bases from J, with 20 bases in between. Germline assignment: CDR1 LNHDA and CDR2 SQIVND (reference sequence). The CDR3 DNA reads as TGTGCCAGTAGTCCCGGTAACGGGATTGGCGGGCAGTACTTC. This gives the protein CASSPGNGIGGQYF.